This T cell receptor (beta chain) was sequenced in a study of cytomegalovirus exposure and HLA in healthy donors. This CDR3 is built from 15 residues. The germline V gene encodes CDR1 LNHDA and CDR2 SQIVND (reference sequence). J gave up 4 bases and V 5 bases, and 9 bases lay outside the gene matches. Points on this clone: As yet, its antigen is unknown.

The PCR was carried out with 60 Vbeta primers and 13 Jbeta primers. The data were produced by immunoSEQ multiplex PCR, yet TCRdb's version contains in-frame clones alone and is incomplete. The sample includes 90,000 to 120,000 clones, about 80% of them seen just once. The study's findings and limits: An Asian-associated ancestry cluster reportedly showed fewer N-insertions than the approximately 620-donor mean in a later analysis. In vitro testing confirmed a few CMV-associated chains as specific for CMV antigens. An analysis that was carried out later associated 15,000 to 20,000 TCR beta sequences with HLA alleles at 0.05 false discovery rate.

Donors showed nominal health when sampled, although they likely had unrecorded immune exposures. The sequencing input was PBMCs. The chain carries TRBV19 and TRBJ2-7; TRBD1 agrees at 9 bases. The source is a man in his forties or fifties in good health and CMV-seropositive. The CDR3 region is CASSASGTGFYEQYF. CDR3 nucleotide sequence: TGTGCCAGTAGTGCCTCCGGGACAGGGTTTTACGAGCAGTACTTC.